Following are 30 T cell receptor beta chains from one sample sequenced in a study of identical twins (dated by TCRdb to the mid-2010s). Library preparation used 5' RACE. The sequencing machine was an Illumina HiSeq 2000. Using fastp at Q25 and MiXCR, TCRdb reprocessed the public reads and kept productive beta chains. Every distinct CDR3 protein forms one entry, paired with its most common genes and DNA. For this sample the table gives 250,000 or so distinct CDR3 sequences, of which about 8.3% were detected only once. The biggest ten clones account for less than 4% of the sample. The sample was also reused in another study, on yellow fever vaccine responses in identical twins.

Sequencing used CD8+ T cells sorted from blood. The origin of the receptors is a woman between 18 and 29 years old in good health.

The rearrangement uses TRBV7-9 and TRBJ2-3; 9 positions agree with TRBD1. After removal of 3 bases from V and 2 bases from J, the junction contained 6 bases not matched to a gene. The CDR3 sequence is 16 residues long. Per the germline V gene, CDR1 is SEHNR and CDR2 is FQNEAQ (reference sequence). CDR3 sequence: CASSFLTGGHTDTQYF. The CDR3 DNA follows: TGTGCCAGCAGCTTCCTGACAGGGGGACACACAGATACGCAGTATTTT. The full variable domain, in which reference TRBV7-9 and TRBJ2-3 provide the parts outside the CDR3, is DTGVSQNPRHKITKRGQNVTFRCDPISEHNRLYWYRQTLGQGPEFLTYFQNEAQLEKSRLLSDRFSAERPKGSFSTLEIQRTEQGDSAMYLCASSFLTGGHTDTQYFGPGTRLTVL.

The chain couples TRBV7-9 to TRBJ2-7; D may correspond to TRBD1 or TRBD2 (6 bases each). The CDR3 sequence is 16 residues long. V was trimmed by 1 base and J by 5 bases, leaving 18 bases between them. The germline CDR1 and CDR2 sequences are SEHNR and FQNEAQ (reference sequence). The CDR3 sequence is CASSLVGAGAGNEQYF. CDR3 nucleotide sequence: TGTGCCAGCAGCTTAGTGGGCGCAGGGGCGGGGAACGAGCAGTACTTC.

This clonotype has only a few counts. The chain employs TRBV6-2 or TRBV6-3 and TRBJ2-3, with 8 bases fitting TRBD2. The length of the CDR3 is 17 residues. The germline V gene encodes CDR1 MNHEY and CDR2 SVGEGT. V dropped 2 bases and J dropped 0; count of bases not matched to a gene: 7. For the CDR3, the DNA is TGTGCCAGCAGTTACCCCGGGAGGGGTGGCAGCACAGATACGCAGTATTTT. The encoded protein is CASSYPGRGGSTDTQYF.

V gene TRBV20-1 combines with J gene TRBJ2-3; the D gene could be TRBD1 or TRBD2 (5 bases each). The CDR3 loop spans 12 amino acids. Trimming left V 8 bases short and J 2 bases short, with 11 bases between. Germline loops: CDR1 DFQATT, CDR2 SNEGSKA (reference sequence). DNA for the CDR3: TGCAGTCCGTACGGGGCCACAGATACGCAGTATTTT. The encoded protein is CSPYGATDTQYF.

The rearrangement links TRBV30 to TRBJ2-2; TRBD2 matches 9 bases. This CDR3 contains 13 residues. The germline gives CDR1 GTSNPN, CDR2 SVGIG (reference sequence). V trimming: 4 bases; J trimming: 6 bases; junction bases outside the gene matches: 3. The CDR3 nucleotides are TGTGCCTGGACCCGACTAGCGGCCGGGGAGCTGTTTTTT. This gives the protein CAWTRLAAGELFF.

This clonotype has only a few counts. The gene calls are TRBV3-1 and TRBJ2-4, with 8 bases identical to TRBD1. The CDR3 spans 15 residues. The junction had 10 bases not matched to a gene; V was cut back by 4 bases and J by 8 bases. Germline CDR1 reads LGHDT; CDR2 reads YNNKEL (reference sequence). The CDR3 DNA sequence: TGTGCCAGCAGCCTAAGCATAACACAGGGGGACATTCAGTACTTC. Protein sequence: CASSLSITQGDIQYF.

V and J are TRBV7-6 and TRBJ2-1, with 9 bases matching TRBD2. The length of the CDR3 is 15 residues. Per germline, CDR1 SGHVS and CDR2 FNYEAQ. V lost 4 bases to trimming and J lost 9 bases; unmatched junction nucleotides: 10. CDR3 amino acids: CASSSPGLAGGEQFF. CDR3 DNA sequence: TGTGCCAGCAGCTCACCGGGACTAGCCGGCGGTGAGCAGTTCTTC.

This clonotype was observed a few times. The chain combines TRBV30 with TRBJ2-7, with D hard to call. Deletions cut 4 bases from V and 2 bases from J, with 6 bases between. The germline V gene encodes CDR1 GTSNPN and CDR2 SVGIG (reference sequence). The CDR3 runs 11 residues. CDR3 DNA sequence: TGTGCCTGGAATGGACCCTACGAGCAGTACTTC. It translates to CAWNGPYEQYF.

The CDR3 DNA reads as TGTGCCACCAGCACCGTTTGGCAGGGGGGGAGAGAGACCCAGTACTTC. This gives the protein CATSTVWQGGRETQYF. The chain links TRBV15 to TRBJ2-5; D may be TRBD1 or TRBD2 (7 bases each). Germline CDR1 and CDR2: LNHNV and YYDKDF (reference sequence). CDR3 length equals 16 residues. Trimming removed 4 bases from V and 4 bases from J, with 19 bases in between.

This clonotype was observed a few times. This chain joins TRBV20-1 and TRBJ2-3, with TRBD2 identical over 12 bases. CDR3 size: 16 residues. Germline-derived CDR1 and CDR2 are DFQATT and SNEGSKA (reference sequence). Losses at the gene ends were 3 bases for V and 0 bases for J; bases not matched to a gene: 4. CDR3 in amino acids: CSASGLAGGSTDTQYF. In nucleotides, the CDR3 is TGCAGTGCTAGTGGGCTAGCGGGGGGGAGCACAGATACGCAGTATTTT.

CDR3 in amino acids: CSVEGHGLADTQYF. For the CDR3, the DNA is TGCAGCGTTGAAGGTCACGGGTTGGCAGATACGCAGTATTTT. The chain combines TRBV29-1 with TRBJ2-3; D call uncertain. V was cut by 1 base and J by 4 bases, with 12 bases left in between. Germline CDR1 and CDR2: SQVTM and ANQGSEA. This CDR3 has 14 residues.

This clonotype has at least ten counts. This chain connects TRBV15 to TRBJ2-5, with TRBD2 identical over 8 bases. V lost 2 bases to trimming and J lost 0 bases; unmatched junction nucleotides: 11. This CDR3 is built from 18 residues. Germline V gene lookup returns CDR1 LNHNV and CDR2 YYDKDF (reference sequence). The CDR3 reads CATSRIPGLELNQETQYF. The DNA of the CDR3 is TGTGCCACCAGCAGAATACCGGGACTAGAACTTAACCAAGAGACCCAGTACTTC.

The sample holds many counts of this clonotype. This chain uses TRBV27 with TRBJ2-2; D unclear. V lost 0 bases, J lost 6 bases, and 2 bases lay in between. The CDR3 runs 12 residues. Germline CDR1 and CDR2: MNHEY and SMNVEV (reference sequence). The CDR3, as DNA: TGTGCCAGCAGTTTATCGGCCGGGGAGCTGTTTTTT. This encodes CASSLSAGELFF.

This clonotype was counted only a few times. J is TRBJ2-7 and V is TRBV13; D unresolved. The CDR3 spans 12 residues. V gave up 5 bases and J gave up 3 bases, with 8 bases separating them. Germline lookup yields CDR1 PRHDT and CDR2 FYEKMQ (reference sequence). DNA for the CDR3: TGTGCCAGCAGCGACGAAAACTACGAGCAGTACTTC. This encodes CASSDENYEQYF.

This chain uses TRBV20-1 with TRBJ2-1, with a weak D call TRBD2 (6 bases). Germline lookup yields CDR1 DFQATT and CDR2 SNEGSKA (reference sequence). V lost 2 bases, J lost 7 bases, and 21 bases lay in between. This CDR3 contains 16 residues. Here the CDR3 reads CSARSLSTGAWNEQFF. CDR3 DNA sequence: TGCAGTGCTAGAAGCCTTAGCACGGGAGCTTGGAATGAGCAGTTCTTC.

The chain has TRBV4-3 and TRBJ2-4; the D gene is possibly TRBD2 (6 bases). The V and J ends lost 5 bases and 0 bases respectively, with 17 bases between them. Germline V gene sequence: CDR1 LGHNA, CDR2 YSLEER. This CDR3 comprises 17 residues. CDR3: CASSLSGSGLAKNIQYF. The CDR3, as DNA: TGCGCCAGCAGCTTAAGCGGGTCGGGTCTAGCCAAAAACATTCAGTACTTC.

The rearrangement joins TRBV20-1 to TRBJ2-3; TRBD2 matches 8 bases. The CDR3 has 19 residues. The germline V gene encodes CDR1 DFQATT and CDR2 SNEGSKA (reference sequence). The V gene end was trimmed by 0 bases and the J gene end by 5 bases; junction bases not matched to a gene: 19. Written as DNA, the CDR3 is TGCAGTGCTAGAGATAATAAGCGAGGCCCGGGAGGGCCTGTAGATACGCAGTATTTT. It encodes CSARDNKRGPGGPVDTQYF.

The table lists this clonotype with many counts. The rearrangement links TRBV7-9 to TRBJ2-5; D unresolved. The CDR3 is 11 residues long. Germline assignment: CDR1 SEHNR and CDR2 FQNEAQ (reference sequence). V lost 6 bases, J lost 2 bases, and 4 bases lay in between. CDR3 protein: CASRLQETQYF. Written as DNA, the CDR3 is TGTGCCAGCAGGTTACAAGAGACCCAGTACTTC.

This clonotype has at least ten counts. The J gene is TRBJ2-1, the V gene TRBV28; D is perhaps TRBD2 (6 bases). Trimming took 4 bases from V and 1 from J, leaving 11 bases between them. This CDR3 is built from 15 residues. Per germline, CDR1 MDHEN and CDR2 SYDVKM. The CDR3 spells CASSSGDGSYNEQFF. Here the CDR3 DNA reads TGTGCCAGCAGTTCGGGGGACGGTTCCTACAATGAGCAGTTCTTC.

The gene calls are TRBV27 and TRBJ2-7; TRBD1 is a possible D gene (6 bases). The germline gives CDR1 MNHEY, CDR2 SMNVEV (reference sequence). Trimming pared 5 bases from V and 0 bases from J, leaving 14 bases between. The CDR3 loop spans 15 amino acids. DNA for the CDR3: TGTGCCAGCAGTCCAAGACAGGTTTCCTCCTACGAGCAGTACTTC. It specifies CASSPRQVSSYEQYF.

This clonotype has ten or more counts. For the CDR3, the DNA is TGCGCCAGCAGCCAAGAATCGGCGGGAGCCGCCCACAATGAGCAGTTCTTC. It encodes CASSQESAGAAHNEQFF. The V gene is TRBV4-3, the J gene TRBJ2-1; 7 nucleotides agree with TRBD2. The CDR3 contains 17 residues. CDR1 LGHNA and CDR2 YSLEER come from the germline V gene. Trimming took 0 bases from V and 5 from J; bases not matched to a gene: 10.

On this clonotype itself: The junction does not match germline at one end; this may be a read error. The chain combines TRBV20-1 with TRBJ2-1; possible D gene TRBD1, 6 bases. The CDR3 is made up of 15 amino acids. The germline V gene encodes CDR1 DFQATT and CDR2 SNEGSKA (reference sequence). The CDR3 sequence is CSASSGQTHYNGQFF. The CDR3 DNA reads TGCAGTGCTAGCTCCGGACAGACCCATTACAATGGGCAGTTCTTC.

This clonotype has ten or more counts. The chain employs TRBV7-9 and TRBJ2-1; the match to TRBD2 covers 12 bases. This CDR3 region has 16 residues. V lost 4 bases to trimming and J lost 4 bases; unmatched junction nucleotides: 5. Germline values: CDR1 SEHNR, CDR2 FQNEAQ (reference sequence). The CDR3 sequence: CASSSRLAGEYNEQFF. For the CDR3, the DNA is TGTGCCAGCAGCTCGAGACTAGCGGGAGAATACAATGAGCAGTTCTTC.

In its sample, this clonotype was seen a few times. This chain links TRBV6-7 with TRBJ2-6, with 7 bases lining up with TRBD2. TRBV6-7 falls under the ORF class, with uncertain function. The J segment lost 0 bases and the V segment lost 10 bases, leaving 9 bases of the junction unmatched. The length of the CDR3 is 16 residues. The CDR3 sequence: CAKVSGSSSGANVLTF. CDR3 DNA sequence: TGTGCCAAGGTTAGCGGGTCTAGCTCTGGGGCCAACGTCCTGACTTTC.

CDR3 region: CATSGLAGDTDTQYF. In DNA, the CDR3 is TGTGCCACCAGTGGACTAGCGGGAGATACAGATACGCAGTATTTT. The V call is TRBV5-5, the J call TRBJ2-3; the match to TRBD2 covers 13 bases. This CDR3 is 15 amino acids long. V lost 9 bases, J lost 3 bases, and 7 bases stayed unmatched. CDR1 and CDR2 from the germline V gene are SGHKS and YYEKEE (reference sequence).

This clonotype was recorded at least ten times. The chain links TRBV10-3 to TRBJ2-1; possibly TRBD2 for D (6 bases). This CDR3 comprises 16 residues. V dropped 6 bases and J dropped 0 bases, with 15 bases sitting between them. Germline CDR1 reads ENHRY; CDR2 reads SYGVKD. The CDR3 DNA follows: TGTGCCATCAGCGGGACTGGGGAGAGCTCCTACAATGAGCAGTTCTTC. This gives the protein CAISGTGESSYNEQFF.

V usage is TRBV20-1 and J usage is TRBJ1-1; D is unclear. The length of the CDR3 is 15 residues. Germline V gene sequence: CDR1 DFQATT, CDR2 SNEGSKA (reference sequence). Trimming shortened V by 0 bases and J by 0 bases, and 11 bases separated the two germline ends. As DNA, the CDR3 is TGCAGTGCTAGAGATCCGGAGGGATTGAACACTGAAGCTTTCTTT. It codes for CSARDPEGLNTEAFF.

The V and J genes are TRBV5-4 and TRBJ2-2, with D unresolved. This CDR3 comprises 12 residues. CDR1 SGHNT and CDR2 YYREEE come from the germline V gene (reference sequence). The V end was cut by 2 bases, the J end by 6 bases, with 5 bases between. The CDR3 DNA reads TGTGCCAGCAGCTTCCAGGCCGGGGAGCTGTTTTTT. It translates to CASSFQAGELFF.

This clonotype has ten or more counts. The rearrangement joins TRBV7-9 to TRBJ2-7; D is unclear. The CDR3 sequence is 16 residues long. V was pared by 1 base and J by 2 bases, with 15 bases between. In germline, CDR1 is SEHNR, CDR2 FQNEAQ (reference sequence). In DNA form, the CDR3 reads TGTGCCAGCAGCTTAGTCGGCCAGGTCCCCACCTACGAGCAGTACTTC. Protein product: CASSLVGQVPTYEQYF.

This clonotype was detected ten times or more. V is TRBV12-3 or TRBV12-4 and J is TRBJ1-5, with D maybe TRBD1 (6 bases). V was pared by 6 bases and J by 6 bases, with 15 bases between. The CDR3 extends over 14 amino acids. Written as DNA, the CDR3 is TGTGCCAGCAGAACCGAGGGGGGAGGTCAGCCCCAGCATTTT. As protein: CASRTEGGGQPQHF.